Included here is one T cell receptor (beta chain) sequence, with context. Its target is not known. TCRdb processed the RT-PCR reads anew with MiXCR; each CDR3 protein has one entry. The table shows fewer than 700,000 distinct CDR3 sequences, with 10% to 15% occurring only once. The source of the sample is a study of response to subunit inactivated influenza vaccine. Study conclusions and caveats: There was a suggestion from the authors that each seasonal influenza vaccination recruits few new T cells.

The V gene's germline CDR1 is MDHEN and CDR2 SYDVKM. This CDR3 region has 19 residues. V gave up 5 bases and J gave up 1 base, with 21 bases separating them. Sequenced material: PBMCs from blood, taken 45 days after vaccination. This chain links TRBV28 with TRBJ2-6, with D unclear. This TCR was recovered from a man between 50 and 59 years old who received an inactivated influenza vaccine. The CDR3, as DNA: TGTGCCAGCAGTCCGCCTGGGTCAGTTTTTGAATCTGGGGCCAACGTCCTGACTTTC. Translating gives CASSPPGSVFESGANVLTF.